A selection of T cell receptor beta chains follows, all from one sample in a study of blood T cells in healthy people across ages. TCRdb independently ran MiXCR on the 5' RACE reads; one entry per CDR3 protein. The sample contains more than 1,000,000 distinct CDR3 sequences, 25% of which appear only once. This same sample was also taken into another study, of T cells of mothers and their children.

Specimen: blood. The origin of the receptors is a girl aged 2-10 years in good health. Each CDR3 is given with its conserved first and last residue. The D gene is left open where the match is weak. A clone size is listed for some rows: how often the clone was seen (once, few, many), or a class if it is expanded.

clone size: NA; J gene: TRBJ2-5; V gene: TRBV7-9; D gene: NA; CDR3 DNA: TGTGCCAGCAGCTCGCAGCGGTCGTCAGAGACCCAGTACTTC; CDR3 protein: CASSSQRSSETQYF
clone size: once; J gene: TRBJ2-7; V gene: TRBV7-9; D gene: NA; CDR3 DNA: TGTGCCAGCAGCTCCTTGGGTATGGCAGGGGAATACTACGAGCAGTACTTC; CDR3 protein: CASSSLGMAGEYYEQYF
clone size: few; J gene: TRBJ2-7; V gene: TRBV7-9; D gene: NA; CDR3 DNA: TGTGCCAGCAGCCCAGGGAGTGTTACCTACGAGCAGTACTTC; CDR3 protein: CASSPGSVTYEQYF
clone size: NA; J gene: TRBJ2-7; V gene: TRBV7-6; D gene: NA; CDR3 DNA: TGTGCCAGCAGCCCGGGGGGCGTTGGAGGATACGAGCAGTACTTC; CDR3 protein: CASSPGGVGGYEQYF
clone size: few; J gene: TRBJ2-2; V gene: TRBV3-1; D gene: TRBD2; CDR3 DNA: TGTGCCAGCAGCCAAGACGCCGCGGGGGGGCCCACCGGGGAGCTGTTTTTT; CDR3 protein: CASSQDAAGGPTGELFF
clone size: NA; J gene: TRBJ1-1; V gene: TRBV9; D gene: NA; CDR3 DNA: TGTGCCAGCAGCGCCGACCTCGGCAACACTGAAGCTTTCTTT; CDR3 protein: CASSADLGNTEAFF
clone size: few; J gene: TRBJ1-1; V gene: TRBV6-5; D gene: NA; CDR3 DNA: TGTGCCAGCAGTAGCGAGTTGAACACTGAAGCTTTCTTT; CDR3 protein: CASSSELNTEAFF
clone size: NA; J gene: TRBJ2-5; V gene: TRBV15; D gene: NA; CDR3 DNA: TGTGCCACCAGCAGTACAGCCTTCCAAGAGACCCAGTACTTC; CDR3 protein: CATSSTAFQETQYF
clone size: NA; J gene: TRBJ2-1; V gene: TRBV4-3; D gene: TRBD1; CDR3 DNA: TGCGCCAGCAGCCGAGGGGGACAGGGGGCTTTGGATGAGCAGTTCTTC; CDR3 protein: CASSRGGQGALDEQFF
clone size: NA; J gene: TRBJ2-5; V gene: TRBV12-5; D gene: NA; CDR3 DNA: TGTGCTAGTGGTTACCAAACCGACAGGATCCAAGAGACCCAGTACTTC; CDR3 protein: CASGYQTDRIQETQYF
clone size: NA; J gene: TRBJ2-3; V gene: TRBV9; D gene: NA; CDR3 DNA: TGTGCCAGCAGCGACGGCTGGCTAGCAGATACGCAGTATTTT; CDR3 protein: CASSDGWLADTQYF
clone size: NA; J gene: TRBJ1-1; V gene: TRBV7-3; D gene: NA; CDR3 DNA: TGTGCCAGCAGCTCGCTCGGACCATCTAGGGCCACTGAAGCTTTCTTT; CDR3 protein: CASSSLGPSRATEAFF
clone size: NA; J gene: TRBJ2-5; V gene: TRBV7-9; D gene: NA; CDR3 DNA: TGTGCCAGCAGCAGAAGGGACGTCAAAGAGACCCAGTACTTC; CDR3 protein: CASSRRDVKETQYF
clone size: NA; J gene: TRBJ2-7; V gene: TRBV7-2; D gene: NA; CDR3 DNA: TGTGCCAGCAGCTTTCGGACGGGCCCATCCGAGCAGTACTTC; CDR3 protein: CASSFRTGPSEQYF
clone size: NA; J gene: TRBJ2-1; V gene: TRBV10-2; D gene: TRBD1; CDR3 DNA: TGCGCCAGCAGTGAGACCAAGGGACAGGGGAGGGCCTCCTACAATGAGCAGTTCTTC; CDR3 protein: CASSETKGQGRASYNEQFF
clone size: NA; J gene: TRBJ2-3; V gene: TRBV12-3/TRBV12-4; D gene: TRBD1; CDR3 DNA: TGTGCCAGCAGTCAGGACAGGAGTATCACAGATACGCAGTATTTT; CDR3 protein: CASSQDRSITDTQYF
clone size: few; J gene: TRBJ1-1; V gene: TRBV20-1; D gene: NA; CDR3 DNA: TGCAGTGCTAGAGTGGGACAAGGGTCTGAAGCTTTCTTT; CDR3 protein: CSARVGQGSEAFF
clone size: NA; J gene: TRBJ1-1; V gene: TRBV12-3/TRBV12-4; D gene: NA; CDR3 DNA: TGTGCCAGCAGCCAACCCTTTGCCGGGAAAGGGGACACTGAAGCTTTCTTT; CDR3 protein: CASSQPFAGKGDTEAFF
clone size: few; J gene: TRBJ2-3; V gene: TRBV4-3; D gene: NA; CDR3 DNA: TGCGCCAGCAGCCAAGATTCGGACGGAACAGATACGCAGTATTTT; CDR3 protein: CASSQDSDGTDTQYF
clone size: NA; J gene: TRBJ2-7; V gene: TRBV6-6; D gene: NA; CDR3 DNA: TGTGCCAGCAGTTCCCAAGGGGGAACCACCTACGAGCAGTACTTC; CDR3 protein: CASSSQGGTTYEQYF
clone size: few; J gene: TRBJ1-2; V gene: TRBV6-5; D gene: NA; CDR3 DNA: TGTGCCAGCAGTTACTCGGGGGCGGGTGACTATGGCTACACCTTC; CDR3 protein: CASSYSGAGDYGYTF
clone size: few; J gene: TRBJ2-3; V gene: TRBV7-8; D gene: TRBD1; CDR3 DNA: TGTGCCAGCAGCCCAGGGGGCAGAACAGATACGCAGTATTTT; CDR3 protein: CASSPGGRTDTQYF
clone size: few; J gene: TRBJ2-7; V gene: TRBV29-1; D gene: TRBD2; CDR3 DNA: TGCAGCGTTAGTATAGCGGGAGTGGGCGAGCAGTACTTC; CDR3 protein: CSVSIAGVGEQYF
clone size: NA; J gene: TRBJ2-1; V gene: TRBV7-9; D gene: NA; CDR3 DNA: TGTGCCAGCAGCTTAGCAGACAGATACAATGAGCAGTTCTTC; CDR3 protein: CASSLADRYNEQFF
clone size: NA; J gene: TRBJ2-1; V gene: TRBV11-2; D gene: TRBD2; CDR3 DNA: TGTGCCAGCAGCTCCCTAGCGGCGTTTAACAATGAGCAGCTCTTC; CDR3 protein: CASSSLAAFNNEQLF